Presented here are 28 T cell receptor beta chains from one specimen sequenced in a study of blood T cell repertoires in COVID-19. Measured with immunoSEQ multiplex PCR; TCRdb has only the in-frame clones, and not every one. The data contain roughly 120,000 clones, approximately 89% of them seen just once; the ten biggest clones take up approximately 4.7%. The source material was peripheral blood. The receptor set was obtained from a man aged 40-50 years with acute or convalescent COVID-19.

V usage is TRBV9 and J usage is TRBJ1-4, with TRBD1 matching 9 bases. The V and J ends lost 0 bases and 14 bases, in that order; junction bases with no gene match: 11. CDR1 SGDLS and CDR2 YYNGEE come from the germline V gene. The CDR3 is 15 amino acids. The CDR3 loop is CASSVAVGQGSDLFF. DNA for the CDR3: TGTGCCAGCAGCGTAGCCGTCGGACAGGGGTCTGATCTGTTTTTT.

The J gene is TRBJ1-1, the V gene TRBV11-2, with D unclear. Trimming left V 2 bases short and J 6 bases short, with 10 bases between. The CDR3 is made up of 13 amino acids. Germline values: CDR1 SGHAT, CDR2 FQNNGV. Written as DNA, the CDR3 is TGTGCCAGCAGCTTAACACAGCGGGCTGAAGCTTTCTTT. Translation: CASSLTQRAEAFF.

The chain carries TRBV3-1 (or the pseudogene TRBV3-2) and TRBJ1-1; D gene ambiguous. Between the trimmed V and J ends, which lost 2 bases and 1 base, there was a span of 23 bases. CDR3 length: 19 amino acids. Germline-derived CDR1 and CDR2 are LGHDT and YNNKEL (reference sequence). The CDR3 region has the DNA TGTGCCAGCAGCCAATTCCTTTCGCCAGGCCAAGGCTGGAACACTGAAGCTTTCTTT. Translation gives CASSQFLSPGQGWNTEAFF.

The chain has TRBV11-2 and TRBJ1-1; D gene uncertain. The V end was cut by 5 bases, the J end by 1 base, with 14 bases between. This CDR3 is 15 amino acids long. The germline V gene encodes CDR1 SGHAT and CDR2 FQNNGV. The CDR3 loop is CASSPRTAGNTEAFF. The CDR3 DNA sequence: TGTGCCAGCAGCCCCCGAACGGCGGGGAACACTGAAGCTTTCTTT.

This chain uses TRBV24-1 with TRBJ1-2, with D unclear. This CDR3 region has 15 residues. V lost 3 bases and J lost 6, with 16 bases in between. Germline V gene data show CDR1 as KGHDR and CDR2 as SFDVKD. This CDR3 reads CATSDPRSRRHGYTF. CDR3 in DNA: TGTGCCACCAGTGATCCTCGATCTCGGAGACATGGCTACACCTTC.

The chain employs TRBV6-1 and TRBJ1-1; perhaps TRBD1 as D (6 bases). CDR3 size: 17 residues. The germline V and J ends were trimmed by 1 base and 7 bases, with 22 bases remaining between them. From germline, CDR1 is MNHNS and CDR2 SASEGT. This chain's CDR3 is CASSEVWETTGDYEAFF. Here the CDR3 DNA reads TGTGCCAGCAGTGAAGTTTGGGAAACGACAGGAGATTATGAAGCTTTCTTT.

This chain uses TRBV30 with TRBJ1-5, with unresolved D. The V gene's germline CDR1 is GTSNPN and CDR2 SVGIG (reference sequence). This CDR3 is built from 15 residues. Trimming left V 0 bases short and J 2 bases short, with 11 bases between. The CDR3 coding sequence is TGTGCCTGGAGTGTAGGCGGGTCGGGCAATCAGCCCCAGCATTTT. Protein sequence: CAWSVGGSGNQPQHF.

CDR3 DNA: TGTGCCAGCATCGACTCGGACAGCTATAATTCACCCCTCCACTTT. This gives the protein CASIDSDSYNSPLHF. This sequence joins TRBV6-6 and TRBJ1-6, with a weak D call TRBD1 (6 bases). This CDR3 spans 15 amino acids. Trimming shortened V by 7 bases and J by 3 bases, and 13 bases separated the two germline ends. Germline V gene sequence: CDR1 MNHNY, CDR2 SVGAGI (reference sequence).

The chain has TRBV5-1 and TRBJ2-5; 10 nucleotides line up with TRBD2. J lost 3 bases, V lost 4 bases, and 3 bases had no gene match. Germline V CDR1 and CDR2: SGHRS, YFSETQ. CDR3 length: 14 residues. The CDR3 region is CASSPGTSEETQYF. The CDR3 DNA is TGCGCCAGCAGCCCCGGGACTAGCGAAGAGACCCAGTACTTC.

The rearrangement uses TRBV13 and TRBJ2-5; 10 nucleotides agree with TRBD2. CDR3 length equals 15 residues. After removal of 6 bases from V and 5 bases from J, the junction contained 9 bases not matched to a gene. Germline V lookup: CDR1 PRHDT, CDR2 FYEKMQ (reference sequence). This chain's CDR3 is CASRLRLAGEETQYF. In DNA form, the CDR3 reads TGTGCCAGCAGGCTGAGGCTAGCGGGAGAGGAGACCCAGTACTTC.

The rearrangement links TRBV4-1 to TRBJ1-4; D might be TRBD1 (5 bases). The V gene lost 2 bases and the J gene lost 8 bases, with 12 bases spanning the gap. The CDR3 runs to 14 residues. The germline gives CDR1 MGHRA, CDR2 YSYEKL. Here the CDR3 DNA reads TGCGCCAGCAGCCAACCGGGACTAAAGGAAAAACTGTTTTTT. Translation: CASSQPGLKEKLFF.

The V and J genes are TRBV20-1 and TRBJ2-5; 10 nucleotides align to TRBD1. V was clipped by 3 bases and J by 4 bases; unmatched bases: 11. Germline loops: CDR1 DFQATT, CDR2 SNEGSKA (reference sequence). The CDR3 is 16 amino acids. CDR3 amino acids: CSASAGGGQGPETQYF. CDR3 bases: TGCAGTGCTAGTGCCGGGGGGGGACAGGGGCCAGAGACCCAGTACTTC.

The chain couples TRBV19 to TRBJ2-3; TRBD2 agrees at 13 bases. Germline V gene data show CDR1 as LNHDA and CDR2 as SQIVND (reference sequence). The CDR3 length is 17 residues. The ends lost 5 bases at V and 4 bases at J; junction bases unmatched: 9. This CDR3 reads CASSFQGLAGSSDTQYF. CDR3 sequence (DNA): TGTGCCAGTAGTTTCCAGGGACTAGCGGGGTCCTCAGATACGCAGTATTTT. Together with reference TRBV19 and TRBJ2-3, the CDR3 gives the full variable domain: DGGITQSPKYLFRKEGQNVTLSCEQNLNHDAMYWYRQDPGQGLRLIYYSQIVNDFQKGDIAEGYSVSREKKESFPLTVTSAQKNPTAFYLCASSFQGLAGSSDTQYFGPGTRLTVL.

The sample holds one count of this clone. The V gene is TRBV6-6, the J gene TRBJ2-2; TRBD2 agrees at 9 bases. The CDR3 has 14 residues. CDR1 MNHNY and CDR2 SVGAGI come from the germline V gene (reference sequence). V was clipped by 2 bases and J by 7 bases; unmatched bases: 2. CDR3 coding DNA: TGTGCCAGCAGTTACCAAGCGGGAGGCGGGGAGCTGTTTTTT. Protein product: CASSYQAGGGELFF.

The chain couples TRBV7-9 to TRBJ1-2; D gene unclear. This CDR3 is 13 amino acids long. Trimming stripped 5 bases from V and 4 bases from J, with 11 bases between. Germline loops: CDR1 SEHNR, CDR2 FQNEAQ (reference sequence). The CDR3 loop is CASSPGTVYGYTF. In DNA, the CDR3 is TGTGCCAGCAGCCCCGGAACAGTCTATGGCTACACCTTC.

This clone was detected only once. The genes are TRBV5-1 and TRBJ1-4; D remains unclear. The CDR3 has 19 residues. The germline gives CDR1 SGHRS, CDR2 YFSETQ. V was pared by 0 bases and J by 0 bases, with 18 bases between. CDR3 sequence: CASSLAWRADFATNEKLFF. CDR3 nucleotides: TGCGCCAGCAGCTTGGCCTGGCGGGCTGACTTTGCAACTAATGAAAAACTGTTTTTT.

This clone was counted a single time. The chain joins TRBV18 to TRBJ2-1; TRBD1 matches at 9 bases. CDR3 size: 15 residues. With V trimmed by 2 bases and J by 3 bases, 2 bases remained unmatched. Per the germline V gene, CDR1 is KGHSH and CDR2 is LQKENI. The CDR3 nucleotides read TGTGCCAGCTCACCAGGGGACAGGGTCTACAATGAGCAGTTCTTC. This encodes CASSPGDRVYNEQFF.

This rearrangement joins TRBV6-5 to TRBJ1-1; TRBD1 aligns across 7 bases. This CDR3 has 15 residues. V lost 3 bases, J lost 0 bases, and 4 bases stayed unmatched. Germline V CDR1 and CDR2: MNHEY, SVGAGI. CDR3 bases: TGTGCCAGCAGTTATTCGGGACAGCTGAACACTGAAGCTTTCTTT. Translation: CASSYSGQLNTEAFF.

The V gene is TRBV6-2 or TRBV6-3, the J gene TRBJ2-1; 7 bases fit TRBD1. The CDR3 runs 13 residues. Unmatched junction bases numbered 3, after V lost 6 bases and J lost 4 bases. From germline, CDR1 is MNHEY and CDR2 SVGEGT. Written as DNA, the CDR3 is TGTGCCAGCAGCCGGACAGGTTACAATGAGCAGTTCTTC. Residues: CASSRTGYNEQFF.

The chain links TRBV6-5 to TRBJ1-5; 7 positions match TRBD1. Unmatched junction bases numbered 4, after V lost 2 bases and J lost 9 bases. The V gene's germline CDR1 is MNHEY and CDR2 SVGAGI. The length of the CDR3 is 13 residues. DNA of the CDR3: TGTGCCAGCAGTTACAGGGGGCAAGGGCCCCAGCATTTT. Protein sequence: CASSYRGQGPQHF.

This clone appeared a single time. The V call is TRBV11-2, the J call TRBJ1-6; tentative D call: TRBD1 (6 bases). V was pared by 10 bases and J by 5 bases, with 12 bases between. The germline gives CDR1 SGHAT, CDR2 FQNNGV. The CDR3 runs to 13 residues. The CDR3 is CATGTGNNSPLHF. In nucleotides, the CDR3 is TGTGCCACGGGCACAGGGAATAATTCACCCCTCCACTTT.

The chain employs TRBV5-8 and TRBJ1-5, with 7 positions matching TRBD1. CDR1 is SGHTS, CDR2 YDEGEE, per germline. V lost 9 bases and J lost 2; bases outside the gene matches: 14. This CDR3 contains 16 residues. The CDR3 sequence: CAIPQGMFRGNQPQHF. As DNA, the CDR3 is TGTGCCATCCCACAGGGGATGTTTCGGGGCAATCAGCCCCAGCATTTT.

This clone has a single count. V gene TRBV19 combines with J gene TRBJ2-7; 9 nucleotides align to TRBD1. CDR1 is LNHDA, CDR2 SQIVND, per germline (reference sequence). J lost 0 bases, V lost 5 bases, and 5 bases had no gene match. There are 15 residues in the CDR3. The CDR3 here is CASSPGTGSSYEQYF. CDR3 sequence (DNA): TGTGCCAGTAGTCCTGGGACAGGGAGCTCCTACGAGCAGTACTTC.

The genes are TRBV28 and TRBJ1-1; D unresolved. V dropped 6 bases and J dropped 4 bases, with 12 bases sitting between them. The CDR3 has 13 residues. Looked up from germline, CDR1 is MDHEN and CDR2 is SYDVKM. The CDR3 sequence: CASRPLALTEAFF. The CDR3 nucleotides read TGTGCCAGCAGACCCCTGGCCCTCACTGAAGCTTTCTTT.

In its sample, this clone was seen a few times. The V call is TRBV30, the J call TRBJ1-6, with TRBD1 identical over 9 bases. V gave up 2 bases and J gave up 3 bases; unmatched junction bases: 8. CDR1 and CDR2 (germline): GTSNPN, SVGIG (reference sequence). The CDR3 length is 17 residues. The CDR3 DNA sequence: TGTGCCTGGAGTTTCTCGGACAGGGGAGTCTATAATTCACCCCTCCACTTT. Amino acid sequence: CAWSFSDRGVYNSPLHF.

The rearrangement links TRBV5-6 to TRBJ2-5; TRBD1 matches 10 bases. The J segment lost 2 bases and the V segment lost 2 bases, leaving 3 bases of the junction unmatched. This CDR3 spans 15 amino acids. The V gene's germline CDR1 is SGHDT and CDR2 YYEEEE. CDR3 protein: CASSFGTGEQETQYF. The CDR3 coding sequence is TGTGCCAGCAGCTTCGGGACAGGGGAACAAGAGACCCAGTACTTC.

This sequence joins TRBV5-5 and TRBJ1-4; D unresolved. Germline CDR1 reads SGHKS; CDR2 reads YYEKEE (reference sequence). There are 14 residues in the CDR3. V lost 0 bases, J lost 1 base, and 4 bases lay in between. In nucleotides, the CDR3 is TGTGCCAGCAGCTTGGCGGGAACTAATGAAAAACTGTTTTTT. It is translated as CASSLAGTNEKLFF.

The chain couples TRBV11-3 to TRBJ2-2; D is unclear. Trimming stripped 1 base from V and 0 bases from J, with 9 bases between. CDR3 length equals 16 residues. Germline V gives CDR1 SGHNT, CDR2 YENEEA. CDR3 in DNA: TGTGCCAGCAGCTTAGCCACGTCGGCGAACACCGGGGAGCTGTTTTTT. Amino acid sequence: CASSLATSANTGELFF.